This TCR beta chain was identified in a study of cytotoxic CD8 clonotypes in ibrutinib-treated CLL. The protocol was immunoSEQ multiplex PCR, while the TCRdb copy is restricted to in-frame clones and leaves out a portion. The table shows around 130,000 clones, with 84% occurring only once. Whole-study findings and limits: Clonality increased at ibrutinib response and stayed stable in sustained remission. At progression, however, it fell back toward baseline. Clonality at baseline surpassed age-matched healthy donors and tracked circulating CD8+ T-cell counts.

V shed 5 bases, J shed 5 bases, and the junction held 16 bases outside the gene matches. Per the germline V gene, CDR1 is SGHAT and CDR2 is FQNNGV. The CDR3 consists of 18 residues. With cryopreserved PBMCs as the source, about 2.2 micrograms of genomic DNA went to TCR beta libraries. In its sample, this clone was seen once. Its antigen remains unknown. This TCR was recovered from a human donor with chronic lymphocytic leukemia. Material: PBMCs, obtained after 24 months of ibrutinib treatment. The gene calls are TRBV11-2 and TRBJ2-5; 11 bases fit TRBD1. As DNA, the CDR3 is TGTGCCAGCAGCCAAGGAACCGGGACAGGGGGATTGGGGGAGACCCAGTACTTC. Its protein product is CASSQGTGTGGLGETQYF.